A single sample gave rise to the 15 T cell receptor beta chains below, sequenced in a study of T cells in women clearing cervical HPV infection. This table comes from immunoSEQ multiplex PCR, and its TCRdb copy is limited to in-frame clones, with some not included. In all, the sample yields around 37,000 clones. Material: blood buffy coat. These receptors came from a woman aged 18 to 75 with a cervical HPV16 infection that either progressed to CIN3+ or cleared (not recorded which).

Judged by frequency, this clone is medium-sized (0.01 to 0.1%). The sequenced fragment ends 3 residues before the CDR3 boundary, so the rest is inferred from the germline J gene. The genes are TRBV20-1 and TRBJ2-2; 14 bases match TRBD2. The V gene's germline CDR1 is DFQATT and CDR2 SNEGSKA (reference sequence). The trim removed 4 bases at V and 3 bases at J, leaving 10 bases unmatched. This CDR3 is built from 18 residues. The DNA read from the CDR3 is TGCAGTGCTAAGGGGGGGACTAGCGGGAGTTTCGACACCGGGGAG. Its translation is CSAKGGTSGSFDTGE. The whole CDR3 region reads CSAKGGTSGSFDTGELFF.

As for this clone: The CDR3 is cut off 3 residues early in the read; its end comes from the germline J gene. V gene TRBV15 combines with J gene TRBJ1-2; TRBD1 matches at 9 bases. This CDR3 has 15 residues. Looked up from germline, CDR1 is LNHNV and CDR2 is YYDKDF (reference sequence). The J segment lost 4 bases and the V segment lost 7 bases, leaving 10 bases of the junction unmatched. The DNA read from the CDR3 is TGTGCCACCAAAGTGGGACAGGGACCCCTCTATGGC. This sequence encodes CATKVGQGPLYG. The CDR3 in its entirety is CATKVGQGPLYGYTF. Based on the CDR3 plus reference TRBV15 and TRBJ1-2, the full variable domain is DAMVIQNPRYQVTQFGKPVTLSCSQTLNHNVMYWYQQKSSQAPKLLFHYYDKDFNNEADTPDNFQSRRPNTSFCFLDIRSPGLGDTAMYLCATKVGQGPLYGYTFGSGTRLTVV.

About this clone itself: With the read ending 3 residues before the CDR3 end, the germline J gene is used to fill in that end. The gene calls are TRBV5-6 and TRBJ1-1, with a weak D call TRBD1 (6 bases). CDR1 is SGHDT and CDR2 is YYEEEE in the germline V gene. This CDR3 contains 15 residues. Trimming pared 4 bases from V and 3 bases from J, leaving 16 bases between. The sequenced part of the CDR3 DNA is TGTGCCAGCAGCCCTCTAGGGGGGGCCGACACTGAA. Translation gives CASSPLGGADTE. The whole CDR3 protein is CASSPLGGADTEAFF.

As concerns this clone: The read ends 3 residues early relative to the CDR3; the germline J gene fills the gap. The chain uses TRBV18 and TRBJ2-4, with 8 bases aligning to TRBD1. From germline, CDR1 is KGHSH and CDR2 LQKENI. This CDR3 has 14 amino acids. The DNA read from the CDR3 is TGTGCCAGCTCACCAGACAGGGGCGCGAGGGGT. As protein: CASSPDRGARG. The whole CDR3 sequence reads CASSPDRGARGQYF.

As for this clone: The CDR3 extends 3 residues past the end of the read, so its final part is completed from the germline J gene. V is TRBV7-9 and J is TRBJ2-2; the D gene is possibly TRBD1 (6 bases). Trimming took off 5 bases at V and 5 bases at J, with 9 bases between the two ends. This CDR3 contains 13 residues. Germline V gene data show CDR1 as SEHNR and CDR2 as FQNEAQ (reference sequence). The DNA read from the CDR3 is TGTGCCAGCAGCGTACAGGGAACCGGGGAG. Its translation: CASSVQGTGE. The whole CDR3 region reads CASSVQGTGELFF.

Details on this clone: The read gets to within 3 residues of the CDR3 end, and the germline J gene fills in the rest. The rearrangement uses TRBV30 and TRBJ1-1; 9 bases align to TRBD1. This CDR3 comprises 13 residues. In germline, CDR1 is GTSNPN, CDR2 SVGIG (reference sequence). The CDR3 loop is CAWSLDRGRKAFF. Incomplete CDR3 DNA: TGTGCCTGGAGTCTGGACAGGGGAAGAAAA.

About this clone itself: The read falls 3 residues short of the CDR3 end, and the missing part is taken from the germline J gene. The same CDR3 arises from other DNA sequences in this sample as well. The chain links TRBV12-3 or TRBV12-4 to TRBJ2-1, with 9 nucleotides matching TRBD2. V lost 3 bases, J lost 1 base, and 1 base stayed unmatched. The CDR3 totals 15 residues. The CDR3 here is CASSLTSGSYNEQFF. CDR3 DNA, as far as it was read: TGTGCCAGCAGTTTGACTAGCGGATCCTACAATGAG.

With regard to this clone: From the germline J gene comes the end of the CDR3, since the read stops 3 residues before it. This chain connects TRBV14 to TRBJ1-2; D may be TRBD1 (5 bases). There are 18 residues in the CDR3. The germline V gene encodes CDR1 SGHDN and CDR2 FVKESK. Incomplete CDR3 DNA: TGTGCCAGCAGCCGGATGTCGTTTAGCGGGGGAAGCTCCTACGAC. Translating it yields CASSRMSFSGGSSYD. The whole CDR3 sequence is CASSRMSFSGGSSYDYTF. Drawing the rest from reference TRBV14 and TRBJ1-2, the complete variable domain is EAGVTQFPSHSVIEKGQTVTLRCDPISGHDNLYWYRRVMGKEIKFLLHFVKESKQDESGMPNNRFLAERTGGTYSTLKVQPAELEDSGVYFCASSRMSFSGGSSYDYTFGSGTRLTVV.

Comments on this clone: The observed sequence ends 3 residues before the CDR3 terminus, with the missing tail filled in from the germline J gene. The chain recombines TRBV20-1 with TRBJ2-3; 15 bases agree with TRBD2. The CDR3 is made up of 15 amino acids. Looked up from germline, CDR1 is DFQATT and CDR2 is SNEGSKA (reference sequence). Trimming removed 5 bases from V and 6 bases from J; junction bases left unmatched: 6. Incomplete CDR3 DNA: TGCAGTGCTGGACTAGCGGGAGGGGATGTGGATACG. Residues: CSAGLAGGDVDT. Given in full, the CDR3 is CSAGLAGGDVDTQYF.

CDR3 region: CASSYGVGTRSYEQYF. The DNA read from the CDR3 is TGTGCCAGCAGTTACGGGGTCGGGACTAGATCCTACGAG. This rearrangement joins TRBV6-2 or TRBV6-3 to TRBJ2-7, with 8 bases lining up with TRBD2. The read is 3 residues too short to cover the CDR3 end, so that end is filled in from the germline J gene. Germline values: CDR1 MNHEY, CDR2 SVGEGT. The trim removed 2 bases at V and 1 base at J, leaving 7 bases unmatched. The CDR3 extends over 16 amino acids.

Remarks on this clone: Coverage ceases 3 residues before the CDR3 finishes, and the germline J gene fills in the end. The chain recombines TRBV29-1 with TRBJ2-7; maybe TRBD1 (6 bases). The V end lost 5 bases, the J end lost 0 bases, and 14 bases lay between the germline ends. Germline V gene lookup returns CDR1 SQVTM and CDR2 ANQGSEA. The CDR3 runs to 14 residues. The CDR3 spells CSVLRQEGSYEQYF. Partial CDR3 DNA: TGCAGCGTTCTTCGACAGGAAGGCTCCTACGAG.

Of note for this clone: The read stops 3 residues short of the end of the CDR3; the missing end is completed from the germline J gene. V and J are TRBV11-1 and TRBJ2-4; 9 bases are shared with TRBD2. Germline V gene sequence: CDR1 SGHAT, CDR2 FQDESV (reference sequence). After removal of 5 bases from V and 4 bases from J, the junction contained 6 bases not matched to a gene. This CDR3 is built from 15 residues. This CDR3 is CASSPRSGGKNIQYF. The part of the CDR3 DNA that was read is TGTGCCAGCAGCCCTAGGAGCGGGGGGAAAAACATT. The full variable domain, rest sourced from reference TRBV11-1 and TRBJ2-4, is EAEVAQSPRYKITEKSQAVAFWCDPISGHATLYWYRQILGQGPELLVQFQDESVVDDSQLPKDRFSAERLKGVDSTLKIQPAELGDSAMYLCASSPRSGGKNIQYFGAGTRLSVL.

In regard to this clone: The read halts 3 residues ahead of the CDR3 end, with the missing end drawn from the germline J gene. This chain uses TRBV2 with TRBJ2-7, with 7 bases identical to TRBD1. Germline CDR1 reads SNHLY; CDR2 reads FYNNEI. CDR3 size: 16 residues. With V trimmed by 3 bases and J by 0 bases, 8 bases remained unmatched. This CDR3 reads CASSEATGATSYEQYF. The CDR3 DNA, read in part, is TGTGCCAGCAGTGAGGCCACAGGGGCCACCTCCTACGAG.

As for this clone: Read sequence stops 3 residues before the CDR3 end, and the germline J gene provides the missing end. The gene calls are TRBV7-9 and TRBJ1-2; no clear D. Per germline, CDR1 SEHNR and CDR2 FQNEAQ (reference sequence). This CDR3 is built from 13 residues. Incomplete CDR3 DNA: TGTGCCAGCAGCTTATCCGGACTAGTAGAC. The encoded protein is CASSLSGLVD. The CDR3, in full, reads CASSLSGLVDYTF.

For this clone: The germline gene is not matched at one end of the junction; a read error may be the cause. The sequence runs out 3 residues before the end of the CDR3; the remainder is reconstructed from the germline J gene. The chain recombines TRBV2 with TRBJ1-2; D may be TRBD1 (6 bases). The CDR3 is 15 residues long. Germline V gives CDR1 SNHLY, CDR2 FYNNEI. CDR3 bases read: TGTGCCAGCAGTTGGGGGGGGGCTTCGGCCTATGGT. It translates to CASSWGGASAYG. The whole CDR3 region reads CASSWGGASAYGYTF.